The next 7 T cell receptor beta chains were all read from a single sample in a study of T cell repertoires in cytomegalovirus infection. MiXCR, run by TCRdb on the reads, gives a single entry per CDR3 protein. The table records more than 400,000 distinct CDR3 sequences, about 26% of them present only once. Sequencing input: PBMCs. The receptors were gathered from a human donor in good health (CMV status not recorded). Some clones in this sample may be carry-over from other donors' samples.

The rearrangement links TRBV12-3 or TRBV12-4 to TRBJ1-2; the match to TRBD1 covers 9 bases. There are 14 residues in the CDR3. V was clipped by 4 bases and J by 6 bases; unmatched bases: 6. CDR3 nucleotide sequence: TGTGCCAGCAGTTGGAGGGGACAGGGTGATGGCTACACCTTC. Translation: CASSWRGQGDGYTF.

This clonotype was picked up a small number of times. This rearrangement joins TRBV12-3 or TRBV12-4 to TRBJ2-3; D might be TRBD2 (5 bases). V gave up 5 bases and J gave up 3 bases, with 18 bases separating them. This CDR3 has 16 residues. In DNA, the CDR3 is TGTGCCAGCAGTCCTACTAGGGCCTCGGGGACAGATACGCAGTATTTT. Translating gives CASSPTRASGTDTQYF.

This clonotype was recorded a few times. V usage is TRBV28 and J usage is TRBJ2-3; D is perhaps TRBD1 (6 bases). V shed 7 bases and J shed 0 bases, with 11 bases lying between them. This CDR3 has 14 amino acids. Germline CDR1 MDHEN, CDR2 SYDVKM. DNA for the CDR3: TGTGCCAGCACTTGGGGGACAAGCACAGATACGCAGTATTTT. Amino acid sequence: CASTWGTSTDTQYF.

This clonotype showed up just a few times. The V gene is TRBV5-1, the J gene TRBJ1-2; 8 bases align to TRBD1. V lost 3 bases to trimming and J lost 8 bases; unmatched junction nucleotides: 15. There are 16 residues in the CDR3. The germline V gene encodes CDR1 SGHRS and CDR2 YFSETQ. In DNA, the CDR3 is TGCGCCAGCAGCTCTACTTGGTGGGGACAGGCAGACGGCTACACCTTC. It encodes CASSSTWWGQADGYTF.

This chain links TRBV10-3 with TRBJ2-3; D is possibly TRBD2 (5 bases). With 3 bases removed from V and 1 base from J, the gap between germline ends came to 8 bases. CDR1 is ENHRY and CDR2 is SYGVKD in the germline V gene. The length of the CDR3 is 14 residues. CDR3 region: CAISDGSGTDTQYF. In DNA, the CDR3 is TGTGCCATCAGTGATGGTAGCGGCACAGATACGCAGTATTTT.

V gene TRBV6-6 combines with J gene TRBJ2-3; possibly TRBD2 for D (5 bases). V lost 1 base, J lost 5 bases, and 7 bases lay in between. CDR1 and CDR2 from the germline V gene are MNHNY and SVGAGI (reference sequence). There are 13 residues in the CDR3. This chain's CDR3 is CASSYFRGDTQYF. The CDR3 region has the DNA TGTGCCAGCAGTTACTTTCGGGGAGATACGCAGTATTTT.

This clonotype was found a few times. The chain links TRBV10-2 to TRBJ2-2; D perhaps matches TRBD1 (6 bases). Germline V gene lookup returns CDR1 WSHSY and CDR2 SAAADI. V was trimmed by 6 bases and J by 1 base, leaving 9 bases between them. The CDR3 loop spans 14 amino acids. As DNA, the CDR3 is TGCGCCAGCAGAGGACAGATGAACACCGGGGAGCTGTTTTTT. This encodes CASRGQMNTGELFF.